This TCR beta chain was documented in a study of T cell responses to AZD1222 COVID-19 vaccine. TCRdb's table, derived via immunoSEQ multiplex PCR, lists solely in-frame clones and lacks some. The data show approximately 74,000 clones, less than 90% seen once. CDR1 is KGHSH, CDR2 LQKENI, per germline. CDR3 length equals 16 residues. Trimming took 3 bases from V and 0 from J, leaving 12 bases between them. Study conclusions and caveats: The donor group comprised mostly white British people and more females; the analysis possibly underestimated clonal diversity.

About this clone itself: Its target is unknown.

The sequencing used peripheral blood, collected 28 days after the second AZD1222 dose. The source is an adult who received the AZD1222 COVID-19 vaccine. The genes are TRBV18 and TRBJ2-4; maybe TRBD2 (5 bases). The CDR3 nucleotides are TGTGCCAGCTCACCCCGACTACTACTAGCCAAAAACATTCAGTACTTC. It codes for CASSPRLLLAKNIQYF. The full variable domain, rest sourced from reference TRBV18 and TRBJ2-4, is NAGVMQNPRHLVRRRGQEARLRCSPMKGHSHVYWYRQLPEEGLKFMVYLQKENIIDESGMPKERFSAEFPKEGPSILRIQQVVRGDSAAYFCASSPRLLLAKNIQYFGAGTRLSVL.